This passage covers 21 T cell receptor beta chains from one sample sequenced in a study of blood T cell repertoires in COVID-19. Clones were sequenced by immunoSEQ multiplex PCR, and TCRdb holds only the in-frame ones, with some missing. Among 86,000 or so clones, roughly 82% were seen once, and the ten largest hold 0.95% to 1.5%. Sample: peripheral blood. Receptors were obtained from a woman over 75 with acute or convalescent COVID-19.

The rearrangement joins TRBV7-9 to TRBJ1-2; perhaps TRBD1 as D (5 bases). Germline values: CDR1 SEHNR, CDR2 FQNEAQ (reference sequence). The CDR3 has 16 residues. Deletions cut 3 bases from V and 8 bases from J, with 22 bases between. CDR3 DNA sequence: TGTGCCAGCAGCTTGGGAACAGGAGATACCCCATGGGGCTACACCTTC. This sequence encodes CASSLGTGDTPWGYTF.

The V and J genes are TRBV19 and TRBJ2-2; 8 bases agree with TRBD1. This CDR3 region has 15 residues. With 5 bases clipped from V and 3 bases from J, the junction kept 5 bases outside the gene matches. CDR1 LNHDA and CDR2 SQIVND come from the germline V gene (reference sequence). CDR3 amino acids: CASSAGQGDTGELFF. The DNA of the CDR3 is TGTGCCAGTAGTGCCGGACAGGGAGACACCGGGGAGCTGTTTTTT.

This chain joins TRBV11-2 and TRBJ2-7; no firm D call. Germline CDR1 and CDR2: SGHAT and FQNNGV. The CDR3 runs to 14 residues. V lost 5 bases and J 7 bases, leaving 18 bases between the germline ends. The CDR3 sequence is CASSPVRLAREQYF. DNA of the CDR3: TGTGCCAGCAGCCCCGTTCGGTTAGCACGGGAGCAGTACTTC.

About this clone itself: One end of the junction varies from germline; a read error may be responsible. This CDR3 is also generated by other DNA sequences in the sample. The rearrangement links TRBV11-3 to TRBJ2-2, with D possibly matching TRBD2 (6 bases). The length of the CDR3 is 14 residues. Germline-derived CDR1 and CDR2 are SGHNT and YENEEA. CDR3 loop: CASSLGRDPGELFF. CDR3 sequence (DNA): TGTGCCAGCAGCTTAGGGAGGGATCCCGGGGAACTGTTTTTT.

This chain connects TRBV6-4 to TRBJ1-5, with TRBD1 matching over 9 bases. V lost 7 bases, J lost 6 bases, and 10 bases stayed unmatched. Germline V gene sequence: CDR1 MRHNA, CDR2 SNTAGT. The CDR3 length is 15 residues. CDR3 region: CASKDVQGARQPQHF. CDR3 nucleotides: TGTGCCAGCAAGGACGTACAGGGGGCGCGTCAGCCCCAGCATTTT.

This clone was detected once. J is TRBJ1-4 and V is TRBV19; no definite D call. V lost 8 bases and J lost 6, with 16 bases in between. CDR1 and CDR2 from the germline V gene are LNHDA and SQIVND (reference sequence). The CDR3 totals 14 residues. DNA of the CDR3: TGTGCCAGTTCCCCCAGCGAACGTTATGAAAAACTGTTTTTT. Amino acid sequence: CASSPSERYEKLFF.

The DNA of the CDR3 is TGTGCCAGCAGCGGAGCTCACGAGCAGTACTTC. It yields the protein CASSGAHEQYF. V usage is TRBV3-1 (or the pseudogene TRBV3-2) and J usage is TRBJ2-7; D gene unclear. From germline, CDR1 is LGHDT and CDR2 YNNKEL (reference sequence). The CDR3 spans 11 residues. Trimming removed 5 bases at V and 5 bases at J, with 7 bases between.

The CDR3 DNA follows: TGTGCCAGCAGCTTAGATCAGGGTTCACCCCTCCACTTT. It specifies CASSLDQGSPLHF. The gene calls are TRBV11-3 and TRBJ1-6, with D maybe TRBD1 (5 bases). The CDR3 spans 13 residues. The V end was cut by 0 bases, the J end by 9 bases, with 6 bases between. The germline V gene has CDR1 SGHNT and CDR2 YENEEA.

This clone was counted once. V is TRBV13 and J is TRBJ2-3, with D maybe TRBD1 (5 bases). Trimming took 3 bases from V and 2 from J, leaving 9 bases between them. The CDR3 is 14 amino acids. Germline loops: CDR1 PRHDT, CDR2 FYEKMQ (reference sequence). CDR3 sequence reads: CASSFSGLTDTQYF. DNA of the CDR3: TGTGCCAGCAGCTTCTCAGGGCTCACAGATACGCAGTATTTT.

This clone was detected only once. CDR3 in DNA: TGTGCCAGCAGCTTAATGACTAGCGGGAGCACAGATACGCAGTATTTT. Protein sequence: CASSLMTSGSTDTQYF. The J gene is TRBJ2-3, the V gene TRBV11-2, with TRBD2 identical over 10 bases. J lost 0 bases, V lost 2 bases, and 2 bases had no gene match. Germline V gene lookup returns CDR1 SGHAT and CDR2 FQNNGV. This CDR3 spans 16 amino acids.

This chain links TRBV6-5 with TRBJ1-1, with a tentative D call TRBD1 (6 bases). Germline loops: CDR1 MNHEY, CDR2 SVGAGI. V was clipped by 6 bases and J by 0 bases, with 11 bases between them. This CDR3 comprises 14 residues. Here the CDR3 reads CASSGQKMNTEAFF. The CDR3 DNA reads TGTGCCAGCAGCGGACAGAAAATGAACACTGAAGCTTTCTTT.

This rearrangement joins TRBV5-1 to TRBJ1-3; D call uncertain. Per the germline V gene, CDR1 is SGHRS and CDR2 is YFSETQ. The CDR3 sequence is 17 residues long. With 0 bases removed from V and 0 bases from J, the gap between germline ends came to 13 bases. The CDR3 sequence: CASSLDPWASSGNTIYF. The CDR3 region has the DNA TGCGCCAGCAGCTTGGATCCCTGGGCCTCCTCTGGAAACACCATATATTTT. Full variable domain (remainder filled in from reference TRBV5-1 and TRBJ1-3): KAGVTQTPRYLIKTRGQQVTLSCSPISGHRSVSWYQQTPGQGLQFLFEYFSETQRNKGNFPGRFSGRQFSNSRSEMNVSTLELGDSALYLCASSLDPWASSGNTIYFGEGSWLTVV.

Note on this clone: The junction and the germline gene differ at one end; a read error may be behind it. Here the CDR3 DNA reads TGCGCCGGCAGCCATCTCATCCGGGACAACCAGCAGTTCTTC. Protein sequence: CAGSHLIRDNQQFF. V is TRBV4-1 and J is TRBJ2-1; a weak D match, TRBD1 (6 bases). The CDR3 totals 14 residues. Germline loops: CDR1 MGHRA, CDR2 YSYEKL.

This clone was seen repeatedly, ten times or more. The chain combines TRBV13 with TRBJ2-2; 8 nucleotides align to TRBD1. This CDR3 has 16 residues. The germline gives CDR1 PRHDT, CDR2 FYEKMQ (reference sequence). J lost 3 bases, V lost 0 bases, and 3 bases had no gene match. The CDR3 sequence: CASSLGTGEDTGELFF. The CDR3 DNA sequence: TGTGCCAGCAGCTTAGGGACAGGGGAGGACACCGGGGAGCTGTTTTTT. The variable domain in full, completed from reference TRBV13 and TRBJ2-2, reads AAGVIQSPRHLIKEKRETATLKCYPIPRHDTVYWYQQGPGQDPQFLISFYEKMQSDKGSIPDRFSAQQFSDYHSELNMSSLELGDSALYFCASSLGTGEDTGELFFGEGSRLTVL.

The rearrangement links TRBV3-1 (or the pseudogene TRBV3-2) to TRBJ2-2; 9 positions match TRBD2. V gave up 1 base and J gave up 6 bases; unmatched junction bases: 9. The CDR3 runs 17 residues. Germline V CDR1 and CDR2: LGHDT, YNNKEL (reference sequence). CDR3: CASSQATGTSLAGELFF. The CDR3 DNA reads as TGTGCCAGCAGCCAAGCGACCGGGACTAGCCTGGCCGGGGAGCTGTTTTTT.

The chain has TRBV9 and TRBJ2-7, with 7 bases that match TRBD2. Germline values: CDR1 SGDLS, CDR2 YYNGEE. V trimming: 4 bases; J trimming: 0 bases; junction bases outside the gene matches: 4. This CDR3 region has 14 residues. The CDR3 DNA follows: TGTGCCAGCAGCAGCCGGGACTACTCCTACGAGCAGTACTTC. Residues: CASSSRDYSYEQYF.

The chain links TRBV6-2 or TRBV6-3 to TRBJ1-1; no reliable D call. Trimming took 2 bases from V and 0 from J, leaving 13 bases between them. Looked up from germline, CDR1 is MNHEY and CDR2 is SVGEGT. CDR3 size: 16 residues. CDR3: CASSYRAAGMNTEAFF. CDR3 coding DNA: TGTGCCAGCAGTTACAGGGCCGCGGGGATGAACACTGAAGCTTTCTTT.

V is TRBV19 and J is TRBJ1-2; TRBD1 is a possible D gene (5 bases). There are 16 residues in the CDR3. V was pared by 5 bases and J by 4 bases, with 20 bases between. Per germline, CDR1 LNHDA and CDR2 SQIVND (reference sequence). In DNA, the CDR3 is TGTGCCAGTAGTCCCCAGGACACAGCATTTTCCTATGGCTACACCTTC. Residues: CASSPQDTAFSYGYTF.

The CDR3 nucleotides read TGTGCCAGCTCCCCTGGGAGCAACTATGGCTACACCTTC. Its translation: CASSPGSNYGYTF. V is TRBV9 and J is TRBJ1-2; D not certain. Germline CDR1 SGDLS, CDR2 YYNGEE. V was shortened by 7 bases and J by 2 bases, with 12 bases between the two germline ends. The CDR3 sequence is 13 residues long.

The chain couples TRBV7-9 to TRBJ2-5; D is perhaps TRBD1 (6 bases). Germline V gene lookup returns CDR1 SEHNR and CDR2 FQNEAQ (reference sequence). Trimming removed 4 bases at V and 10 bases at J, with 19 bases between. CDR3 length equals 14 residues. This CDR3 reads CASSWGPAQGYQYF. CDR3 coding DNA: TGTGCCAGCAGCTGGGGACCGGCCCAGGGGTACCAGTACTTC.

This chain connects TRBV19 to TRBJ2-5; D ambiguous. The CDR3 is 13 residues long. Trimming took 4 bases from V and 1 from J, leaving 7 bases between them. Looked up from germline, CDR1 is LNHDA and CDR2 is SQIVND (reference sequence). This chain's CDR3 is CASSTGSQETQYF. The CDR3 bases are TGTGCCAGTAGTACAGGATCCCAAGAGACCCAGTACTTC.